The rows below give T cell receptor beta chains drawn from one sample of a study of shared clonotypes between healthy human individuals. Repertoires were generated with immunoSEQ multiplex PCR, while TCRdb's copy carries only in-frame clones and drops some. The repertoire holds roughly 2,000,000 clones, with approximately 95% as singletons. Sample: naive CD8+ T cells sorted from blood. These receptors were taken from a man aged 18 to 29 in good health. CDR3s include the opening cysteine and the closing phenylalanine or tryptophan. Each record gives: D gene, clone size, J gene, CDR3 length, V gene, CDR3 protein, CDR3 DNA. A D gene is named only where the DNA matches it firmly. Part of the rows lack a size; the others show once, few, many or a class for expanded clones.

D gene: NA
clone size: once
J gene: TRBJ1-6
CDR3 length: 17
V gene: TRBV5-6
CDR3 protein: CASSWGNVGGENSPLHF
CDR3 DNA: TGTGCCAGCAGCTGGGGGAACGTTGGGGGCGAAAATTCACCCCTCCACTTT

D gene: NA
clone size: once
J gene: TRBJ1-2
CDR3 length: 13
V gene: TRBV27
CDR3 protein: CASTGTGAYGYTF
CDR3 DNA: TGTGCCAGCACTGGAACGGGGGCATATGGCTACACCTTC

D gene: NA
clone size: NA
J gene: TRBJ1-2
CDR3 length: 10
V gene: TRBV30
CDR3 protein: CALDTYGYTF
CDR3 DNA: TGTGCCTTAGACACGTATGGCTACACCTTC

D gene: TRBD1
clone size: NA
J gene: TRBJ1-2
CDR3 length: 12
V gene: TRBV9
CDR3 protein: CASSVRGQGYTF
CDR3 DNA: TGTGCCAGCAGCGTAAGGGGACAGGGCTACACCTTC

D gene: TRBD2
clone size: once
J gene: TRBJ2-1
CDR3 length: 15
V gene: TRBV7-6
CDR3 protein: CASSWTSGPYNEQFF
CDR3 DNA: TGTGCCAGCAGCTGGACTAGCGGGCCCTACAATGAGCAGTTCTTC

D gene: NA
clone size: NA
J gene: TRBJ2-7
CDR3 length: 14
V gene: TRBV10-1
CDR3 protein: CASSRGRTSDEQYF
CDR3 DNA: TGCGCCAGCAGTCGTGGAAGGACCTCGGACGAGCAGTACTTC

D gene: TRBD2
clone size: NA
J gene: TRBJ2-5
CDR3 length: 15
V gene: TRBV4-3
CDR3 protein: CASSQDRTRQETQYF
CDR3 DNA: TGCGCCAGCAGCCAAGACCGGACTAGGCAAGAGACCCAGTACTTC

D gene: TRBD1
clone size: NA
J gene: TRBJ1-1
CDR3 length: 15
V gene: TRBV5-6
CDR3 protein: CASSGGWDRVTEAFF
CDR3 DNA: TGTGCCAGCAGCGGGGGCTGGGACAGGGTGACTGAAGCTTTCTTT

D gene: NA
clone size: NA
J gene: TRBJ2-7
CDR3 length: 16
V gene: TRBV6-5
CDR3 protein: CASSYSTGEWFYEQYF
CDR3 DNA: TGTGCCAGCAGTTACTCAACGGGAGAGTGGTTCTACGAGCAGTACTTC

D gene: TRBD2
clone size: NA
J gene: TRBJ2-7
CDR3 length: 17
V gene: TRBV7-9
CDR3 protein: CASTESTSGPFSYEQYF
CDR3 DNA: TGTGCCAGCACCGAATCGACTAGCGGGCCCTTCTCCTACGAGCAGTACTTC

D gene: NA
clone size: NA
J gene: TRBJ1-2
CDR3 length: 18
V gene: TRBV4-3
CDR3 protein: CASSQDSPFKASPYGYTF
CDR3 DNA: TGCGCCAGCAGCCAAGATTCCCCATTTAAAGCGTCCCCGTATGGCTACACCTTC

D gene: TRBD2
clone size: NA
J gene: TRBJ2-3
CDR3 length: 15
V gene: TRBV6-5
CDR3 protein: CASSPAGVSTDTQYF
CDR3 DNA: TGTGCCAGCAGCCCAGCGGGAGTGAGCACAGATACGCAGTATTTT

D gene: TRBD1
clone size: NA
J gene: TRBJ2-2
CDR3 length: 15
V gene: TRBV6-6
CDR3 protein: CASSPGQGVTGELFF
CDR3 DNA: TGTGCCAGCAGCCCGGGGCAGGGGGTAACCGGGGAGCTGTTTTTT

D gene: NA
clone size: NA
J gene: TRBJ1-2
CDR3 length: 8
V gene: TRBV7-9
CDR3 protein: CASSGPTF
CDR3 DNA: TGTGCCAGCAGTGGTCCCACCTTC

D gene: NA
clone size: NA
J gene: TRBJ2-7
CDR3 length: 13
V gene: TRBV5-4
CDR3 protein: CASRQQGSYEQYF
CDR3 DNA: TGTGCCAGCAGGCAACAGGGCTCCTACGAGCAGTACTTC

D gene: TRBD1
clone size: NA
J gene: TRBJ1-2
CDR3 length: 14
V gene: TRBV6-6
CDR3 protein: CASSPDRGGYGYTF
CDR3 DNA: TGTGCCAGCAGCCCGGACAGGGGAGGCTATGGCTACACCTTC

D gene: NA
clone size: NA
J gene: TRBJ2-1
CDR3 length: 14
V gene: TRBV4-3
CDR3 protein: CASSQGTSYNEQFF
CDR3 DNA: TGCGCCAGCAGCCAAGGGACCTCTTACAATGAGCAGTTCTTC

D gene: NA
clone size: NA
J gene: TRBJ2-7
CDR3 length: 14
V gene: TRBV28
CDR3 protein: CASVRSSFPYEQYF
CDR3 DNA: TGTGCCAGTGTACGGAGCTCCTTCCCCTACGAGCAGTACTTC

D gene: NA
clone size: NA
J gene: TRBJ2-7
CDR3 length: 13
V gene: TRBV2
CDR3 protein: CASSEGPDYEQYF
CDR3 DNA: TGTGCCAGCAGTGAAGGTCCAGACTACGAGCAGTACTTC

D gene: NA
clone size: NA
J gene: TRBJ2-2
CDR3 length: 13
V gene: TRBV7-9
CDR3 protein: CASSLAGAGELFF
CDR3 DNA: TGTGCCAGCAGCTTAGCTGGGGCCGGGGAGCTGTTTTTT

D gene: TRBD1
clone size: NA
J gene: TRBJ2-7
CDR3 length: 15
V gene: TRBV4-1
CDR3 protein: CASSQLLTGAHEQYF
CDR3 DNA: TGCGCCAGCAGCCAGCTATTAACAGGGGCCCACGAGCAGTACTTC

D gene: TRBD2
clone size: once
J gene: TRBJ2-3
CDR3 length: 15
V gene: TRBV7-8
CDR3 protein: CASSLLLADTDTQYF
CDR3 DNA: TGTGCCAGCAGCTTACTACTAGCGGACACAGATACGCAGTATTTT

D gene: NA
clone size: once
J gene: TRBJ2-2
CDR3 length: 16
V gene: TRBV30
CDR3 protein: CAWSVKSRGYTGELFF
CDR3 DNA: TGTGCCTGGAGTGTGAAGTCCAGGGGTTATACCGGGGAGCTGTTTTTT

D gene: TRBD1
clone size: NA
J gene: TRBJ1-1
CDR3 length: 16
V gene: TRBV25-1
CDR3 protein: CASSTRGTAEDTEAFF
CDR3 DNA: TGTGCCAGCAGCACGCGAGGGACAGCCGAGGACACTGAAGCTTTCTTT

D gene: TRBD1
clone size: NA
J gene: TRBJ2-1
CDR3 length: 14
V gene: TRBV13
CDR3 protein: CASTPGTAYNEQFF
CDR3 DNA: TGTGCCAGCACCCCTGGGACAGCCTACAATGAGCAGTTCTTC

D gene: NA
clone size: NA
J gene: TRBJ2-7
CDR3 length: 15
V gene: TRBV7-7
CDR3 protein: CASSPLPGGGNEQYF
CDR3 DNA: TGTGCTAGCAGCCCTCTACCTGGGGGCGGGAACGAGCAGTACTTC

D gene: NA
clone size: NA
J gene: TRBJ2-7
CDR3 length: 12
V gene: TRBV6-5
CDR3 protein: CASSPLGYEQYF
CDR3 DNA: TGTGCCAGCAGCCCCTTGGGCTACGAGCAGTACTTC

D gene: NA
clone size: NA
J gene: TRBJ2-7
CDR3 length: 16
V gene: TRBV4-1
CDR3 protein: CASSQFGLGGSYEQYF
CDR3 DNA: TGCGCCAGCAGCCAATTTGGATTAGGGGGGTCCTACGAGCAGTACTTC

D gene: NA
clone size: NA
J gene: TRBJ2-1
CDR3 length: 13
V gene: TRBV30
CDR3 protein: CAWSGRITDEQFF
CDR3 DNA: TGTGCCTGGAGTGGGAGGATCACCGATGAGCAGTTCTTC

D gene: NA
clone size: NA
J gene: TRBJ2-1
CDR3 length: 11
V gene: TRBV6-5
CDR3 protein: CASRSWDEQFF
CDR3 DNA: TGTGCCAGCAGGAGTTGGGATGAGCAGTTCTTC

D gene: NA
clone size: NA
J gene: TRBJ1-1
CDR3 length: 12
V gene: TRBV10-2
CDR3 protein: CASSIGFTEAFF
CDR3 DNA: TGCGCCAGCAGTATAGGGTTCACTGAAGCTTTCTTT

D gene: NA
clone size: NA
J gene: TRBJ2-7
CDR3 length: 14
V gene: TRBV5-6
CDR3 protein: CASSLVRAAYEQYF
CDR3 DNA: TGTGCCAGCAGCTTGGTCAGGGCCGCCTACGAGCAGTACTTC

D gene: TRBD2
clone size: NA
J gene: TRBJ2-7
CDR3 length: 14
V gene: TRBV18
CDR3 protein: CASSLYSGNYEQYF
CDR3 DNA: TGTGCCAGCTCACTCTACAGCGGGAACTACGAGCAGTACTTC

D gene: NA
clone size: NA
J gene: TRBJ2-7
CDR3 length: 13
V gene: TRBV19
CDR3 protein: CASSSAGWDEQYF
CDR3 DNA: TGTGCCAGTAGTAGTGCAGGGTGGGACGAGCAGTACTTC

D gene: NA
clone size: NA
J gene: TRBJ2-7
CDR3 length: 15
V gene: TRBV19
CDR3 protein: CATSEEQGPNYEQYF
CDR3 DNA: TGTGCCACCTCAGAGGAACAGGGACCAAACTACGAGCAGTACTTC

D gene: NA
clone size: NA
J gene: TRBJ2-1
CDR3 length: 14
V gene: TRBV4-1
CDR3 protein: CASSQGGRINEQFF
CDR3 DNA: TGCGCCAGCAGCCAAGGTGGACGGATCAATGAGCAGTTCTTC

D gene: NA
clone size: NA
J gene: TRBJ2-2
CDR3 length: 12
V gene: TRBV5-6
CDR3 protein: CASSSPVGELFF
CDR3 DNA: TGTGCCAGCAGCTCACCGGTCGGGGAGCTGTTTTTT

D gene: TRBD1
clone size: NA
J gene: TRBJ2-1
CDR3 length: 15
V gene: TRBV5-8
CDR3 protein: CASSARDRGSDEQFF
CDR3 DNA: TGTGCCAGCAGCGCTCGGGACAGGGGTTCGGATGAGCAGTTCTTC

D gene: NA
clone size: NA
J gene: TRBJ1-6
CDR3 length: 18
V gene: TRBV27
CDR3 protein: CASSLRTPGGVYNSPLHF
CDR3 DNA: TGTGCCAGCAGTTTGAGGACTCCTGGGGGGGTTTATAATTCACCCCTCCACTTT

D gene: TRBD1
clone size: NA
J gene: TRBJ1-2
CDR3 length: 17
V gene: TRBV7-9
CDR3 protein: CASSLADFGTGDYGYTF
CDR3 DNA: TGTGCCAGCAGCTTAGCGGACTTTGGGACAGGGGACTATGGCTACACCTTC

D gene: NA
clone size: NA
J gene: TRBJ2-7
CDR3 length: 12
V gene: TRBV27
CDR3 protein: CASSLLAGEQYF
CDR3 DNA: TGTGCCAGCAGTCTTCTGGCGGGAGAGCAGTACTTC